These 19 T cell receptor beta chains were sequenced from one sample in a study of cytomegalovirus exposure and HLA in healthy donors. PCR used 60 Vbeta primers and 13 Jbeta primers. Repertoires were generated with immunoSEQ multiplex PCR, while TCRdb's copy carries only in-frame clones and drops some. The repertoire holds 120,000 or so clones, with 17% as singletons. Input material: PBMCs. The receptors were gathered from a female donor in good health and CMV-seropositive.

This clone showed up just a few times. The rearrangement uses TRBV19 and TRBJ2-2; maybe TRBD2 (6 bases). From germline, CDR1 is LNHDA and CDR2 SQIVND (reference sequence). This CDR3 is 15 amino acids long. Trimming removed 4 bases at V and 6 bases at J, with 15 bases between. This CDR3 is CASSTTSTFPGELFF. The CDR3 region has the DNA TGTGCCAGTAGTACGACTAGTACGTTTCCCGGGGAGCTGTTTTTT.

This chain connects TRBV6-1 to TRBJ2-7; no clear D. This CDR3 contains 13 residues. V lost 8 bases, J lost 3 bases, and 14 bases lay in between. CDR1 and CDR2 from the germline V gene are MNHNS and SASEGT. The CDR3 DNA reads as TGTGCCAGCTCAAGCGCCCCTTTCTACGAGCAGTACTTC. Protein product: CASSSAPFYEQYF.

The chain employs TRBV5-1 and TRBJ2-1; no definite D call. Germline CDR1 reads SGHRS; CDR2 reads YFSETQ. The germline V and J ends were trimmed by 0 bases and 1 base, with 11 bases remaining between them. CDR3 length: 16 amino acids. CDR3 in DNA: TGCGCCAGCAGCTTGGTGGGCACCGCGTCCTACAATGAGCAGTTCTTC. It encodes CASSLVGTASYNEQFF. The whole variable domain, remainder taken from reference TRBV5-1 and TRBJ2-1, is KAGVTQTPRYLIKTRGQQVTLSCSPISGHRSVSWYQQTPGQGLQFLFEYFSETQRNKGNFPGRFSGRQFSNSRSEMNVSTLELGDSALYLCASSLVGTASYNEQFFGPGTRLTVL.

The CDR3 DNA follows: TGTGCCAGCAGCTTAGTCCGTAGCAAACACTCCTCCTACGAGCAGTACTTC. Protein: CASSLVRSKHSSYEQYF. The chain carries TRBV11-2 and TRBJ2-7; no clear D gene. This CDR3 has 17 residues. Germline CDR1 and CDR2: SGHAT and FQNNGV. The germline V and J ends were trimmed by 1 base and 0 bases, with 16 bases remaining between them. Based on the CDR3 plus reference TRBV11-2 and TRBJ2-7, the full variable domain is EAGVAQSPRYKIIEKRQSVAFWCNPISGHATLYWYQQILGQGPKLLIQFQNNGVVDDSQLPKDRFSAERLKGVDSTLKIQPAKLEDSAVYLCASSLVRSKHSSYEQYFGPGTRLTVT.

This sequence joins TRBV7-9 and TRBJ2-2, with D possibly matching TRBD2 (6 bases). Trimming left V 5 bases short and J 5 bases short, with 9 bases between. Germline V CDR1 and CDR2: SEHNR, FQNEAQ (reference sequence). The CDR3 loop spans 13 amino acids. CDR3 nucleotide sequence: TGTGCCAGCAGCACACGGGAGACCGGGGAGCTGTTTTTT. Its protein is CASSTRETGELFF.

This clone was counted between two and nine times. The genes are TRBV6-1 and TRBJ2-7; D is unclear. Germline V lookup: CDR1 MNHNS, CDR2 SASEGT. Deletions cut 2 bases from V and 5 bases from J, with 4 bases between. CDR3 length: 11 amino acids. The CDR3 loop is CASSETDEQYF. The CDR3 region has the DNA TGTGCCAGCAGTGAAACTGACGAGCAGTACTTC.

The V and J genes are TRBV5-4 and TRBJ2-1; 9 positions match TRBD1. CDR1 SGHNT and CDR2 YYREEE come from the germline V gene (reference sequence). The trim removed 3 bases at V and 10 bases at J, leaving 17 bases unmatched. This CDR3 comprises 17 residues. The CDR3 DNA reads TGTGCCAGCAGCTACGGACAGGGGTTTGGAACGGTGACCGAGCAGTTCTTC. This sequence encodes CASSYGQGFGTVTEQFF.

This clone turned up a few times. CDR3 bases: TGTGCCAGCAGTTTAACCGGGGGGCCTACCTACGAGCAGTACTTC. This gives the protein CASSLTGGPTYEQYF. The rearrangement joins TRBV27 to TRBJ2-7, with TRBD2 as a possible D gene (7 bases). Trimming stripped 2 bases from V and 2 bases from J, with 13 bases between. Germline V lookup: CDR1 MNHEY, CDR2 SMNVEV (reference sequence). This CDR3 is built from 15 residues.

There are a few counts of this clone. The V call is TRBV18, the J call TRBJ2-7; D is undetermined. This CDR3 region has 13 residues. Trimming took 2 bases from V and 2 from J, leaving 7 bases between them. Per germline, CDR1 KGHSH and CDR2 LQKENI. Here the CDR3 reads CASSPSTTYEQYF. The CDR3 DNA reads TGTGCCAGCTCACCATCAACAACCTACGAGCAGTACTTC.

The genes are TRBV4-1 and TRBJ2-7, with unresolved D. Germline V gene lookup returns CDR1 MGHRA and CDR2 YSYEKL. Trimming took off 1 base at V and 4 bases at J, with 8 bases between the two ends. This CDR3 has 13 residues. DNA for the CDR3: TGCGCCAGCAGCCAAGGTAAAATGTACGAGCAGTACTTC. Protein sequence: CASSQGKMYEQYF.

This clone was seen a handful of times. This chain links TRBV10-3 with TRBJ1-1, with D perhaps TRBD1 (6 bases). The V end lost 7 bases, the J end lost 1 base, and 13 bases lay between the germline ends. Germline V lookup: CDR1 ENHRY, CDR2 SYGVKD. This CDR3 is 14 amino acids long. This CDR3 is CAIMRNRENTEAFF. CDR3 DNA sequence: TGTGCCATCATGAGGAACAGGGAGAACACTGAAGCTTTCTTT.

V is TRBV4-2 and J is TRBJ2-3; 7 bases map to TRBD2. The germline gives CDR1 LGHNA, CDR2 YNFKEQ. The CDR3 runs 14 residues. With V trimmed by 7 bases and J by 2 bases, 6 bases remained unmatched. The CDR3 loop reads CASTWGGTTDTQYF. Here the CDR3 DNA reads TGTGCCAGCACTTGGGGGGGAACCACAGATACGCAGTATTTT.

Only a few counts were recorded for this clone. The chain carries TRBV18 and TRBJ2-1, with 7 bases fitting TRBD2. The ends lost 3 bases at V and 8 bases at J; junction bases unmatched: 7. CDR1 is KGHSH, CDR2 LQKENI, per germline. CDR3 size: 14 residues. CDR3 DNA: TGTGCCAGCTCACCTGGATGGGCGGGAGATGAGCAGTTCTTC. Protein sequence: CASSPGWAGDEQFF.

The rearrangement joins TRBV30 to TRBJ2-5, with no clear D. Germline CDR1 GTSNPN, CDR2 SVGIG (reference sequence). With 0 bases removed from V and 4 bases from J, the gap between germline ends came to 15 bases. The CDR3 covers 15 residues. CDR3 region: CAWSVGGASSETQYF. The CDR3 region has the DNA TGTGCCTGGAGTGTAGGCGGCGCGTCCTCAGAGACCCAGTACTTC. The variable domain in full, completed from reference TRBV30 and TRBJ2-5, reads SQTIHQWPATLVQPVGSPLSLECTVEGTSNPNLYWYRQAAGRGLQLLFYSVGIGQISSEVPQNLSASRPQDRQFILSSKKLLLSDSGFYLCAWSVGGASSETQYFGPGTRLLVL.

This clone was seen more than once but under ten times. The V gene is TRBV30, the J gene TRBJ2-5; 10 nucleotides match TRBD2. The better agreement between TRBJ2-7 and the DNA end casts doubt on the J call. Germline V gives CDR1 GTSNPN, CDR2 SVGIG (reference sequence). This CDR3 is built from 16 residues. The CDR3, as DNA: TGTGCCTGGAGTAGGGTAGCGGGAGGCTCCGTCTACGAGCAGTACTTC. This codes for CAWSRVAGGSVYEQYF.

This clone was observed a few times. The CDR3 loop is CASGTGGQEQYF. The CDR3 nucleotides read TGCGCCAGCGGGACAGGGGGCCAGGAGCAGTACTTC. The chain has TRBV5-1 and TRBJ2-7; TRBD1 matches 12 bases. Germline lookup yields CDR1 SGHRS and CDR2 YFSETQ. J was trimmed by 7 bases and V by 7 bases; bases with no gene match: 3. The CDR3 totals 12 residues.

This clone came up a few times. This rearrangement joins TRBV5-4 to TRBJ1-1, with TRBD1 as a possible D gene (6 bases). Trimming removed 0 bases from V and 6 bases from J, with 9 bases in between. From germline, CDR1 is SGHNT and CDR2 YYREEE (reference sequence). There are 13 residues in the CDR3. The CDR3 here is CASSLVQGSEAFF. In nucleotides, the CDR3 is TGTGCCAGCAGCTTGGTACAGGGATCTGAAGCTTTCTTT.

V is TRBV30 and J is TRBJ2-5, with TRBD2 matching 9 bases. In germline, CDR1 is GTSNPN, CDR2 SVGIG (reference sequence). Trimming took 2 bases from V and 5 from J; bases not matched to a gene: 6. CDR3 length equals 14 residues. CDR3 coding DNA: TGTGCCTGGAGTACCGATAGCGGGGGTGAGACCCAGTACTTC. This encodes CAWSTDSGGETQYF.

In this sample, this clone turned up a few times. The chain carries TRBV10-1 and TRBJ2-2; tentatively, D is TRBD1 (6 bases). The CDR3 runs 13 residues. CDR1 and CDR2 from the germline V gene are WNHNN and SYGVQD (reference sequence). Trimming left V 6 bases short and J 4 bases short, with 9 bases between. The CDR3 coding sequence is TGCGCCAGCAGCAGGGACACCACCGGGGAGCTGTTTTTT. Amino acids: CASSRDTTGELFF.